These T cell receptor beta chains were read from a single sample in a study of human thymus T cells. Clones were read by immunoSEQ multiplex PCR, and TCRdb kept only the in-frame ones, dropping some. The sample lists some 80,000 clones, roughly 96% occurring once. Sequenced input: thymus tissue. These receptors were collected from a boy under two years old with a congenital heart defect but otherwise immunologically healthy. Each CDR3 is given with its conserved first and last residue. The D gene is left open where the match is weak. Only some rows state a clone size, as once, few, many or a class for expanded clones.

CDR3aa	CDR3nt	abundance	v_gene	j_gene	d_gene
CASSERTGRSTDTQYF	TGTGCCAGCAGCGAACGTACAGGGCGGTCAACAGATACGCAGTATTTT	NA	TRBV9	TRBJ2-3	NA
CASSGVRASGYEQYF	TGTGCCAGCAGTGGAGTAAGGGCTAGCGGCTACGAGCAGTACTTC	once	TRBV2	TRBJ2-7	TRBD2
CASSPGGRDGVNTEAFF	TGTGCCAGTAGTCCAGGCGGCAGGGACGGGGTGAACACTGAAGCTTTCTTT	once	TRBV19	TRBJ1-1	NA
CASSSPGQAEKLFF	TGTGCCAGCAGTTCCCCGGGACAGGCTGAAAAACTGTTTTTT	NA	TRBV6-5	TRBJ1-4	TRBD1
CASSLWLSGGASTDTQYF	TGTGCCAGCAGCTTATGGCTTAGCGGGGGTGCTAGCACAGATACGCAGTATTTT	NA	TRBV13	TRBJ2-3	TRBD2
CASSQDFRGDSNQPQHF	TGCGCCAGCAGCCAAGACTTTAGGGGGGATAGCAATCAGCCCCAGCATTTT	NA	TRBV4-3	TRBJ1-5	NA
CASSGRDTSHPQSSYEQYF	TGTGCCAGCAGCGGAAGGGACACCTCGCACCCCCAGAGCTCCTACGAGCAGTACTTC	once	TRBV5-5	TRBJ2-7	NA
CASSRTSGSSDTQYF	TGTGCCAGCAGCCGGACTAGCGGGAGCTCAGATACGCAGTATTTT	NA	TRBV12-1	TRBJ2-3	NA
CAISVGFIETGTTGELFF	TGTGCCATCAGTGTGGGATTTATCGAGACAGGGACCACCGGGGAGCTGTTTTTT	NA	TRBV10-3	TRBJ2-2	TRBD1
CASSLGVKSGVGDEQYF	TGTGCCAGCAGCTTGGGCGTGAAATCGGGGGTCGGAGACGAGCAGTACTTC	NA	TRBV11-3	TRBJ2-7	NA
CASSQAKAGGRNTEAFF	TGTGCCAGCAGCCAAGCCAAGGCAGGGGGCCGGAACACTGAAGCTTTCTTT	NA	TRBV14	TRBJ1-1	TRBD1
CSVAGVINTGELFF	TGCAGCGTTGCAGGGGTAATTAACACCGGGGAGCTGTTTTTT	NA	TRBV29-1	TRBJ2-2	NA
CASSLNGGKDGYTF	TGTGCCAGCAGCTTAAATGGGGGCAAGGATGGCTACACCTTC	NA	TRBV7-9	TRBJ1-2	NA
CASSVANGYEQYF	TGTGCCAGCAGCGTAGCTAACGGCTACGAGCAGTACTTC	NA	TRBV9	TRBJ2-7	NA
CASSLRINRGLETQYF	TGCGCCAGCAGCCTTCGAATTAACAGGGGGCTTGAGACCCAGTACTTC	once	TRBV4-3	TRBJ2-5	TRBD1
CASSSGKYYNEQFF	TGTGCCAGCTCTAGCGGGAAATACTACAATGAGCAGTTCTTC	NA	TRBV6-5	TRBJ2-1	TRBD2
CATLMMHPRQGTNEKLFF	TGTGCCACCCTAATGATGCACCCTAGACAGGGAACTAATGAAAAACTGTTTTTT	NA	TRBV2	TRBJ1-4	TRBD1
CASSELGNQPQHF	TGTGCCAGCAGTGAGCTTGGCAATCAGCCCCAGCATTTT	few	TRBV25-1	TRBJ1-5	NA
CASSPPRAGAPYNEQFF	TGTGCCAGCTCACCACCGAGGGCGGGAGCTCCATACAATGAGCAGTTCTTC	NA	TRBV18	TRBJ2-1	TRBD2
CASTSGQGAETGELFF	TGTGCCAGCACCTCAGGACAGGGGGCGGAAACCGGGGAGCTGTTTTTT	NA	TRBV13	TRBJ2-2	TRBD1
CASSQEDGRALHEQYF	TGTGCCAGCAGCCAAGAGGACGGGAGGGCCCTCCACGAGCAGTACTTC	NA	TRBV14	TRBJ2-7	TRBD2
CASSVGGASGNTIYF	TGTGCCAGCAGCGTAGGGGGGGCGTCTGGAAACACCATATATTTT	NA	TRBV9	TRBJ1-3	NA
CASSQDRPLGDSEIYGYTF	TGTGCCAGCAGCCAAGATCGACCCCTCGGGGACAGTGAGATCTATGGCTACACCTTC	NA	TRBV14	TRBJ1-2	TRBD1
CASNEPPGAGNTIYF	TGTGCCAGCAACGAACCCCCGGGGGCTGGAAACACCATATATTTT	NA	TRBV6-1	TRBJ1-3	NA
CAISALNSETQYF	TGTGCCATCAGTGCTCTTAATTCGGAGACCCAGTACTTC	NA	TRBV10-3	TRBJ2-5	NA
CASIQQSDKADPDTQYF	TGTGCCAGCATCCAGCAATCGGACAAGGCGGACCCGGATACGCAGTATTTT	NA	TRBV5-8	TRBJ2-3	NA
CASSFKNRDRTQETQYF	TGTGCCAGCAGTTTCAAGAATCGGGACAGAACTCAAGAGACCCAGTACTTC	NA	TRBV27	TRBJ2-5	TRBD1
CASSQAGGQPGGEQYF	TGTGCCAGCAGCCAAGCAGGGGGCCAGCCGGGAGGCGAGCAGTACTTC	NA	TRBV14	TRBJ2-7	NA
CASRLRQGAGYGYTF	TGTGCCAGCAGACTCCGACAGGGGGCGGGCTATGGCTACACCTTC	NA	TRBV27	TRBJ1-2	TRBD1
CASSEKAGDYRYF	TGTGCCAGCAGTGAAAAAGCGGGGGATTATCGGTACTTC	NA	TRBV2	TRBJ2-7	TRBD2
CASSQFLGTAKNIQYF	TGCGCCAGCAGCCAATTCCTAGGGACGGCCAAAAACATTCAGTACTTC	NA	TRBV4-1	TRBJ2-4	NA
CASSFKGARGTDTQYF	TGTGCCAGCAGCTTTAAGGGGGCGAGGGGCACAGATACGCAGTATTTT	NA	TRBV5-8	TRBJ2-3	TRBD1